A selection of T cell receptor beta chains follows, all from one sample in a study of cytomegalovirus exposure and HLA in healthy donors. The table came from immunoSEQ multiplex PCR; TCRdb's copy has only in-frame clones and leaves some out. The repertoire holds around 99,000 clones, with around three quarters as singletons. Sequenced sample: PBMCs. Every receptor here comes from a male donor in good health and CMV-seronegative. Each CDR3 is given with its conserved first and last residue. A D gene is named only where the DNA matches it firmly. Not all rows give a size; the values are once, few, many and, for expanded clones, a class.

>.|.|TRBJ1-2|TRBV28
CASSQGTGSHYGYTF
TGTGCCAGCAGTCAAGGCACAGGGTCTCACTATGGCTACACCTTC
>.|.|TRBJ1-2|TRBV4-1
CASSYDSAGLYGYTF
TGCGCCAGCAGTTACGATTCAGCAGGGCTCTATGGCTACACCTTC
>.|.|TRBJ2-7|TRBV2
CASSPQGGHEQYF
TGTGCCAGCAGTCCGCAGGGGGGCCACGAGCAGTACTTC
>TRBD1|once|TRBJ1-2|TRBV7-9
CASRPPGQGSNYGYTF
TGTGCCAGCAGGCCCCCGGGACAGGGATCTAACTATGGCTACACCTTC
>.|.|TRBJ2-2|TRBV15
CATSGGSNTGELFF
TGTGCCACCAGCGGGGGGTCAAACACCGGGGAGCTGTTTTTT
>.|few|TRBJ2-7|TRBV5-6
CASSGRGYDRDQSYEQYF
TGTGCCAGCAGCGGGCGGGGATATGACAGGGACCAATCCTACGAGCAGTACTTC
>.|.|TRBJ2-5|TRBV5-1
CASSLALKETQYF
TGCGCCAGCAGCTTGGCACTTAAAGAGACCCAGTACTTC
>TRBD1|once|TRBJ1-3|TRBV29-1
CSVVTGGSSSGNTIYF
TGCAGCGTTGTGACAGGGGGCTCGAGCTCTGGAAACACCATATATTTT
>.|.|TRBJ2-1|TRBV9
CASSVGGQSYNEQFF
TGTGCCAGCAGCGTAGGAGGGCAGTCCTACAATGAGCAGTTCTTC
>TRBD1|.|TRBJ2-6|TRBV7-3
CASSLKGTELSGANVLTF
TGTGCCAGCAGCTTAAAGGGGACAGAACTCTCTGGGGCCAACGTCCTGACTTTC
>.|.|TRBJ2-7|TRBV5-5
CASSLDVRFYEQYF
TGTGCCAGCAGCTTGGACGTTCGGTTCTACGAGCAGTACTTC
>.|.|TRBJ2-2|TRBV9
CASSPRTGFTGELFF
TGTGCCAGCAGCCCACGCACAGGGTTCACCGGGGAGCTGTTTTTT
>TRBD2|.|TRBJ2-3|TRBV2
CASTNREGLIADTQYF
TGTGCCAGCACGAACCGGGAGGGCCTAATAGCAGATACGCAGTATTTT
>TRBD1|.|TRBJ1-5|TRBV25-1
CASSEQGAGRPQHF
TGTGCCAGCAGTGAACAGGGGGCGGGTAGGCCCCAGCATTTT
>TRBD2|.|TRBJ2-1|TRBV30
CAYSGGPGNEQFF
TGTGCCTATTCGGGGGGTCCGGGTAATGAGCAGTTCTTC
>TRBD1|few|TRBJ2-2|TRBV27
CASSLGTGPPGELFF
TGTGCCAGCAGTTTAGGGACAGGGCCCCCCGGGGAGCTGTTTTTT
>TRBD1|.|TRBJ1-5|TRBV2
CASRGQGNQPQHF
TGTGCCAGCAGGGGACAGGGAAATCAGCCCCAGCATTTT
>TRBD2|.|TRBJ2-2|TRBV7-8
CASSLIRAGVGTGELFF
TGTGCCAGCAGCTTAATTCGAGCGGGAGTAGGTACCGGGGAGCTGTTTTTT
>.|.|TRBJ2-4|TRBV7-2
CASSQTLLTGRKNIQYF
TGTGCCAGCAGCCAGACCCTTTTGACAGGTCGGAAAAACATTCAGTACTTC
>TRBD1|.|TRBJ1-5|TRBV9
CASSGGDRGSGQPQHF
TGTGCCAGCAGCGGAGGAGACAGGGGTTCAGGACAGCCCCAGCATTTT
>.|few|TRBJ2-1|TRBV7-3
CASSLNPSDNEQFF
TGTGCCAGCAGCTTAAATCCCAGCGACAATGAGCAGTTCTTC
>.|once|TRBJ2-2|TRBV5-6
CASNFGTSNTGELFF
TGTGCCAGCAACTTTGGGACTTCCAACACCGGGGAGCTGTTTTTT
>.|.|TRBJ2-1|TRBV2
CASTTRHNEQFF
TGTGCCAGCACTACTAGACACAATGAGCAGTTCTTC
>.|.|TRBJ2-5|TRBV27
CASSSLGLESETQYF
TGTGCCAGCAGTTCCCTCGGACTCGAGTCTGAGACCCAGTACTTC
>.|few|TRBJ2-7|TRBV15
CATSNGRELYEQYF
TGTGCCACCAGCAACGGCCGGGAGCTCTACGAGCAGTACTTC
>.|.|TRBJ2-1|TRBV9
CASSPGTPAYNEQFF
TGTGCCAGCAGCCCGGGGACTCCGGCGTACAATGAGCAGTTCTTC
>TRBD1|.|TRBJ2-3|TRBV7-6
CASSPRWGQEITDTQYF
TGTGCCAGCAGCCCAAGGTGGGGACAGGAGATCACAGATACGCAGTATTTT
>.|.|TRBJ1-2|TRBV25-1
CASSEGFRVGYTF
TGTGCCAGCAGTGAAGGTTTCAGGGTCGGCTACACCTTC
>TRBD1|few|TRBJ2-6|TRBV4-1
CASNRGQAYSGANVLTF
TGCGCCAGCAATCGGGGACAGGCCTACTCTGGGGCCAACGTCCTGACTTTC
>.|.|TRBJ2-1|TRBV9
CASSVKDRVYNEQFF
TGTGCCAGCAGCGTAAAGGACAGAGTTTACAATGAGCAGTTCTTC
>TRBD1|few|TRBJ2-7|TRBV30
CAGGQGAADEQYF
TGTGCCGGTGGACAGGGGGCAGCCGACGAGCAGTACTTC
>TRBD1|.|TRBJ1-1|TRBV5-1
CASSKDRGTVAEAFF
TGCGCCAGCAGCAAGGACAGGGGTACGGTTGCTGAAGCTTTCTTT
>.|.|TRBJ1-1|TRBV20-1
CSAVKLEAFF
TGCAGTGCAGTTAAACTTGAAGCTTTCTTT
>TRBD2|.|TRBJ2-5|TRBV7-7
CASSFRLAGAQETQYF
TGTGCCAGCAGCTTCCGGCTAGCGGGGGCCCAAGAGACCCAGTACTTC